A single sample is the source of the 25 T cell receptor beta chains below, sequenced in a study of cytomegalovirus exposure and HLA in healthy donors. Primers included in the PCR were 60 Vbeta and 13 Jbeta primers. TCRdb's copy holds only in-frame clones and misses some; the assay was immunoSEQ multiplex PCR. The sample carries around 150,000 clones, 68% recorded once. The sample comprised PBMCs. These receptors originate from a man between 45 and 60 years old in good health and CMV-seronegative.

This chain uses TRBV19 with TRBJ1-5; D ambiguous. The CDR3 is 13 amino acids. Germline-derived CDR1 and CDR2 are LNHDA and SQIVND (reference sequence). Trimming left V 3 bases short and J 5 bases short, with 8 bases between. CDR3 nucleotide sequence: TGTGCCAGTAGTATCCTTACAGATCAGCCCCAGCATTTT. Translating gives CASSILTDQPQHF. Using reference TRBV19 and TRBJ1-5 for the parts outside the CDR3, the full variable domain is DGGITQSPKYLFRKEGQNVTLSCEQNLNHDAMYWYRQDPGQGLRLIYYSQIVNDFQKGDIAEGYSVSREKKESFPLTVTSAQKNPTAFYLCASSILTDQPQHFGDGTRLSIL.

The V gene is TRBV4-2, the J gene TRBJ1-1; the D gene is possibly TRBD1 (5 bases). Trimming removed 0 bases from V and 4 bases from J, with 15 bases in between. This CDR3 contains 16 residues. Germline V gene data show CDR1 as LGHNA and CDR2 as YNFKEQ. This CDR3 reads CASSQEVLGGGTEAFF. The CDR3 DNA reads TGTGCCAGCAGCCAAGAGGTGCTCGGGGGGGGCACTGAAGCTTTCTTT.

This clone has a single count. V usage is TRBV6-4 and J usage is TRBJ2-1; TRBD2 matches at 8 bases. Unmatched junction bases numbered 4, after V lost 3 bases and J lost 9 bases. Germline V gene data show CDR1 as MRHNA and CDR2 as SNTAGT. CDR3 length: 13 amino acids. CDR3 coding DNA: TGTGCCAGCAGTGAGGCGGGGGGCCTTGAGCAGTTCTTC. The encoded protein is CASSEAGGLEQFF.

V usage is TRBV7-7 and J usage is TRBJ2-3; 11 bases are a match to TRBD1. There are 16 residues in the CDR3. Germline V gives CDR1 SSHAT, CDR2 FNYEAQ (reference sequence). V gave up 7 bases and J gave up 4 bases; unmatched junction bases: 10. CDR3 amino acids: CASICRQGQGADTQYF. In DNA form, the CDR3 reads TGTGCCAGCATCTGCCGGCAGGGACAGGGGGCAGATACGCAGTATTTT.

The rearrangement joins TRBV10-1 to TRBJ1-1; 9 bases align to TRBD1. V was clipped by 1 base and J by 4 bases; unmatched bases: 4. Per the germline V gene, CDR1 is WNHNN and CDR2 is SYGVQD (reference sequence). The CDR3 covers 15 residues. The CDR3 DNA follows: TGCGCCAGCAGTGAGTGCAGGGACAGGGCCACTGAAGCTTTCTTT. It is translated as CASSECRDRATEAFF.

The chain combines TRBV6-5 with TRBJ1-2; D may be TRBD1 (5 bases). The germline gives CDR1 MNHEY, CDR2 SVGAGI. V lost 4 bases and J lost 7, with 10 bases in between. This CDR3 has 12 residues. The chain's CDR3 is CASSSGQGGYTF. Here the CDR3 DNA reads TGTGCCAGCAGTTCAGGACAAGGTGGCTACACCTTC.

This clone was counted between two and nine times. The chain links TRBV5-4 to TRBJ2-1; 14 bases agree with TRBD2. V lost 7 bases to trimming and J lost 15 bases; unmatched junction nucleotides: 9. This CDR3 has 13 amino acids. The germline V gene has CDR1 SGHNT and CDR2 YYREEE (reference sequence). The CDR3 DNA reads TGTGCCAGCGATGTGACTAGCGGGGGGGCGCCGTTCTTC. This codes for CASDVTSGGAPFF.

This clone came up once. V and J are TRBV5-1 and TRBJ2-7, with 8 bases fitting TRBD2. V gave up 0 bases and J gave up 10 bases; unmatched junction bases: 3. The CDR3 length is 12 residues. Germline values: CDR1 SGHRS, CDR2 YFSETQ. CDR3 sequence (DNA): TGCGCCAGCAGCTTGGCGGGGGGGCCCCAGTACTTC. It codes for CASSLAGGPQYF.

This clone was counted once. This chain uses TRBV6-5 with TRBJ2-5; 8 nucleotides line up with TRBD1. TRBJ2-7 matches the DNA end more closely, so the J call is doubtful. The CDR3 runs 14 residues. Germline-derived CDR1 and CDR2 are MNHEY and SVGAGI. CDR3 DNA sequence: TGTGCCAGCAAAATCGACAGGGGCCCCTACGAGCAGTACTTC. Translated: CASKIDRGPYEQYF.

The chain is built from TRBV2 and TRBJ1-1; 10 nucleotides line up with TRBD1. The J segment lost 4 bases and the V segment lost 10 bases, leaving 9 bases of the junction unmatched. The germline CDR1 and CDR2 sequences are SNHLY and FYNNEI. The CDR3 consists of 14 residues. CDR3 residues: CATLRQGAFTEAFF. As DNA, the CDR3 is TGTGCCACCCTAAGACAGGGGGCGTTCACTGAAGCTTTCTTT.

The V and J genes are TRBV19 and TRBJ1-2; 7 positions match TRBD1. The V segment lost 5 bases and the J segment 8 bases; nucleotides outside the gene matches: 5. The CDR3 is 12 residues long. In germline, CDR1 is LNHDA, CDR2 SQIVND (reference sequence). CDR3 DNA sequence: TGTGCCAGTAGTGACAGGGAGTACGGCTACACCTTC. It is translated as CASSDREYGYTF.

This chain joins TRBV11-3 and TRBJ1-3; 11 positions match TRBD1. V was clipped by 5 bases and J by 0 bases; unmatched bases: 9. The CDR3 loop spans 18 amino acids. Germline CDR1 and CDR2: SGHNT and YENEEA. The CDR3, as DNA: TGTGCCAGCAGCGCGGGGACAGGGGGTATCCGCTCTGGAAACACCATATATTTT. Translation gives CASSAGTGGIRSGNTIYF. The variable domain in full, with the rest retrieved from reference TRBV11-3 and TRBJ1-3, is EAGVVQSPRYKIIEKKQPVAFWCNPISGHNTLYWYLQNLGQGPELLIRYENEEAVDDSQLPKDRFSAERLKGVDSTLKIQPAELGDSAVYLCASSAGTGGIRSGNTIYFGEGSWLTVV.

This chain connects TRBV11-2 to TRBJ2-7; 11 bases align to TRBD2. This CDR3 comprises 15 residues. Looked up from germline, CDR1 is SGHAT and CDR2 is FQNNGV. Trimming removed 5 bases from V and 2 bases from J; junction bases left unmatched: 5. In nucleotides, the CDR3 is TGTGCCAGCAGCCCGACTAGCGGGGTTCCCTACGAGCAGTACTTC. Protein product: CASSPTSGVPYEQYF. Full variable domain (missing parts from reference TRBV11-2 and TRBJ2-7): EAGVAQSPRYKIIEKRQSVAFWCNPISGHATLYWYQQILGQGPKLLIQFQNNGVVDDSQLPKDRFSAERLKGVDSTLKIQPAKLEDSAVYLCASSPTSGVPYEQYFGPGTRLTVT.

This clone was counted a single time. This rearrangement joins TRBV6-1 to TRBJ2-5; D might be TRBD2 (6 bases). CDR3 length equals 13 residues. V was shortened by 5 bases and J by 0 bases, with 7 bases between the two germline ends. Per germline, CDR1 MNHNS and CDR2 SASEGT. For the CDR3, the DNA is TGTGCCAGCAGTTGGGGGGACCAAGAGACCCAGTACTTC. Amino acid sequence: CASSWGDQETQYF.

The J gene is TRBJ2-7, the V gene TRBV2, with 8 bases matching TRBD1. This CDR3 is built from 15 residues. Germline CDR1 is SNHLY and CDR2 is FYNNEI. V was clipped by 2 bases and J by 3 bases; unmatched bases: 6. DNA for the CDR3: TGTGCCAGCAGTGAACCCGGGACAGGTAGCTACGAGCAGTACTTC. Translation gives CASSEPGTGSYEQYF.

The chain combines TRBV6-5 with TRBJ1-2; possible D gene TRBD1, 5 bases. Germline CDR1 reads MNHEY; CDR2 reads SVGAGI. Trimming left V 5 bases short and J 8 bases short, with 12 bases between. This CDR3 is built from 12 residues. CDR3: CASSLRGSGYTF. The DNA of the CDR3 is TGTGCCAGCAGTCTTAGGGGAAGCGGCTACACCTTC.

V gene TRBV5-8 combines with J gene TRBJ2-3; 9 nucleotides agree with TRBD2. This CDR3 has 15 residues. In germline, CDR1 is SGHTS, CDR2 YDEGEE. The V segment lost 9 bases and the J segment 0 bases; nucleotides outside the gene matches: 8. CDR3 nucleotide sequence: TGTGCCATCTCGCGGGGGGGCCGTAGCACAGATACGCAGTATTTT. Its translation: CAISRGGRSTDTQYF.

The rearrangement links TRBV9 to TRBJ2-2; 8 bases align to TRBD1. Germline lookup yields CDR1 SGDLS and CDR2 YYNGEE. V dropped 2 bases and J dropped 8; count of bases not matched to a gene: 5. CDR3 length equals 14 residues. CDR3 in amino acids: CASSVDRGVGELFF. CDR3 bases: TGTGCCAGCAGCGTCGACAGGGGAGTTGGGGAGCTGTTTTTT. The full variable domain, in which reference TRBV9 and TRBJ2-2 provide the parts outside the CDR3, is DSGVTQTPKHLITATGQRVTLRCSPRSGDLSVYWYQQSLDQGLQFLIQYYNGEERAKGNILERFSAQQFPDLHSELNLSSLELGDSALYFCASSVDRGVGELFFGEGSRLTVL.

Note on this clone: One junction end does not reproduce the germline sequence, and a read error may be involved. The CDR3, as DNA: TGTGCCAGCAGCTTGCAGGGGAGCACTGAAGTTTTCTTT. Protein: CASSLQGSTEVFF. The chain couples TRBV7-9 to TRBJ1-1, with a weak D call TRBD1 (6 bases). This CDR3 is built from 13 residues. The germline CDR1 and CDR2 sequences are SEHNR and FQNEAQ (reference sequence).

The chain carries TRBV2 and TRBJ1-2; 9 bases align to TRBD1. This CDR3 is built from 15 residues. V was clipped by 2 bases and J by 6 bases; unmatched bases: 7. The germline V gene encodes CDR1 SNHLY and CDR2 FYNNEI. CDR3 sequence: CASSEQGQGIDGYTF. The CDR3 DNA reads TGTGCCAGCAGTGAACAGGGACAGGGAATAGATGGCTACACCTTC. Variable domain in full (rest from reference TRBV2 and TRBJ1-2): EPEVTQTPSHQVTQMGQEVILRCVPISNHLYFYWYRQILGQKVEFLVSFYNNEISEKSEIFDDQFSVERPDGSNFTLKIRSTKLEDSAMYFCASSEQGQGIDGYTFGSGTRLTVV.

This chain links TRBV5-1 with TRBJ2-5; 8 nucleotides align to TRBD2. V gave up 4 bases and J gave up 5 bases; unmatched junction bases: 7. The germline gives CDR1 SGHRS, CDR2 YFSETQ. The CDR3 extends over 14 amino acids. CDR3 loop: CASSPGGAPETQYF. The CDR3 DNA follows: TGCGCCAGCAGCCCCGGGGGGGCCCCCGAGACCCAGTACTTC.

This clone was detected once. J is TRBJ2-7 and V is TRBV5-4; 11 nucleotides match TRBD2. V shed 2 bases and J 2 bases; nucleotides not matched to a gene: 9. Germline-derived CDR1 and CDR2 are SGHNT and YYREEE (reference sequence). The CDR3 totals 17 residues. CDR3 DNA: TGTGCCAGCAGCTTCGGGCTAGCGGGGGGAATCCCCTACGAGCAGTACTTC. Its translation: CASSFGLAGGIPYEQYF.

The chain couples TRBV27 to TRBJ1-1; D is undetermined. The CDR3 sequence is 13 residues long. In germline, CDR1 is MNHEY, CDR2 SMNVEV (reference sequence). Deletions cut 5 bases from V and 2 bases from J, with 9 bases between. CDR3 sequence (DNA): TGTGCCAGCAGTCCGCAGGTAAACACTGAAGCTTTCTTT. Translated: CASSPQVNTEAFF.

This rearrangement joins TRBV5-4 to TRBJ1-2; 7 bases match TRBD1. Germline V gene sequence: CDR1 SGHNT, CDR2 YYREEE (reference sequence). Germline trimming cut 4 bases from V and 2 bases from J; bases unmatched to any gene: 2. This CDR3 has 13 residues. In DNA, the CDR3 is TGTGCCAGCAGCCGGGACAGAAACTATGGCTACACCTTC. Translated, it gives CASSRDRNYGYTF.

The genes are TRBV7-9 and TRBJ1-1; 8 bases match TRBD1. The CDR3 runs 14 residues. Germline trimming cut 3 bases from V and 8 bases from J; bases unmatched to any gene: 8. Germline CDR1 and CDR2: SEHNR and FQNEAQ (reference sequence). CDR3 residues: CASSFVDREGEAFF. CDR3 sequence (DNA): TGTGCCAGCAGCTTTGTGGACAGGGAAGGGGAAGCTTTCTTT.